This T cell receptor beta chain was sequenced for a study of blood T cell repertoires in COVID-19. In the study overall: T cells, B-cell-depleted T cells, or PBMCs provided the cDNA or gDNA that served as material.

In the original workflow: Nucleated cell counts were estimated from reference gene primer amplification. Sequencing was performed with immunoSEQ multiplex PCR; in TCRdb, only in-frame clones are kept and a portion is missing. V and J calls plus clone size are reproduced from that table; the DNA served to infer D and trimming. The sample includes about 220,000 clones, approximately 82% of them seen just once. Per the germline V gene, CDR1 is PRHDT and CDR2 is FYEKMQ (reference sequence). Germline trimming cut 5 bases from V and 5 bases from J; bases unmatched to any gene: 11. The CDR3 length is 17 residues.

The chain uses TRBV13 and TRBJ2-3; 12 bases agree with TRBD2. The TCR sequence derives from a man in his fifties or sixties with active or convalescent COVID-19. The sequenced material came from peripheral blood. CDR3 loop: CASSPDSLAGGVDTQYF. In DNA, the CDR3 is TGTGCCAGCAGCCCTGACAGCCTAGCGGGAGGGGTAGATACGCAGTATTTT.